This TCR beta chain was captured in a study of blood T cell repertoires in COVID-19. About the research overall: Acute and convalescent COVID-19 samples came from the United States, Italy and Spain.

Germline lookup yields CDR1 SGDLS and CDR2 YYNGEE. The CDR3 contains 16 residues. V shed 3 bases and J 1 base; nucleotides not matched to a gene: 8. Repertoires were generated with immunoSEQ multiplex PCR, while TCRdb's copy carries only in-frame clones and drops some. The repertoire holds hundreds of thousands of clones, with under 90% as singletons. Study members were between roughly 18 and 90 years old and lived in over 20 US regions. This TCR derives from a man aged 35 to 55 who had recovered from COVID-19. The sample consisted of PBMCs or T cells enriched from blood (not recorded which). The chain uses TRBV9 and TRBJ2-3, with 7 positions matching TRBD2. CDR3 loop: CASSAGGSSGTDTQYF. The DNA for the CDR3 is TGTGCCAGCAGCGCCGGGGGGAGTAGCGGCACAGATACGCAGTATTTT.